The 7 T cell receptor beta chains given below trace back to one sample, sequenced in a study of blood T cell repertoires in COVID-19 (dated by TCRdb to between 2020 and 2021). Library prep was done by the immunoSEQ multiplex PCR assay. This immuneACCESS table, as held by TCRdb, lists in-frame sequences with V and J called but not all clones. Of the missing ones, under half trace to an unresolved V gene in checked studies; the others have no known cause. A total of about 180,000 clones appear in this sample, around four fifths of them only once. The top ten hold about 8.3% of the sample. What was sequenced was peripheral blood. The source is a woman in her sixties or seventies with COVID-19, enrolled during active disease.

This rearrangement joins TRBV18 to TRBJ1-1; maybe TRBD1 (6 bases). CDR3 size: 15 residues. Germline assignment: CDR1 KGHSH and CDR2 LQKENI. Deletions cut 2 bases from V and 0 bases from J, with 10 bases between. CDR3: CASSPIQGMNTEAFF. CDR3 coding DNA: TGTGCCAGCTCACCAATACAGGGCATGAACACTGAAGCTTTCTTT.

The rearrangement links TRBV6-5 to TRBJ2-2; no clear D. The CDR3 contains 12 residues. V lost 7 bases and J 1 base, leaving 4 bases between the germline ends. Germline CDR1 is MNHEY and CDR2 is SVGAGI. The CDR3 DNA reads as TGTGCCAGCACCCAGAACACCGGGGAGCTGTTTTTT. It translates to CASTQNTGELFF.

Remarks on this clone: One end of the junction does not line up with germline, which may come from a read error. The chain combines TRBV7-3 with TRBJ2-3, with 14 bases matching TRBD2. The CDR3 has 13 amino acids. Germline V gene lookup returns CDR1 SGHTA and CDR2 FQGTGA. The CDR3 nucleotides are TGTGCCAGCAGCTTAGGGACTAGCGGGAGTTGGCGATTT. It is translated as CASSLGTSGSWRF.

This clone was seen a single time. This chain uses TRBV15 with TRBJ2-3, with 11 positions matching TRBD2. Trimming at V came to 1 base and at J to 5 bases, leaving 8 bases not matched to a gene. This CDR3 is built from 17 residues. Germline CDR1 is LNHNV and CDR2 is YYDKDF (reference sequence). CDR3 amino acids: CATSRAVLAGAGDTQYF. The CDR3 DNA reads TGTGCCACCAGCAGAGCGGTACTAGCGGGAGCGGGAGATACGCAGTATTTT.

This chain links TRBV5-4 with TRBJ2-1; 11 bases map to TRBD2. Germline V gene lookup returns CDR1 SGHNT and CDR2 YYREEE (reference sequence). The CDR3 loop spans 15 amino acids. V lost 4 bases, J lost 5 bases, and 5 bases stayed unmatched. CDR3: CASSLGTSGNNEQFF. The DNA of the CDR3 is TGTGCCAGCAGCCTCGGGACTAGCGGCAACAATGAGCAGTTCTTC.

The table lists this clone with a count of one. This chain links TRBV3-1 (or the pseudogene TRBV3-2) with TRBJ1-2; TRBD1 matches at 7 bases. Germline V gene sequence: CDR1 LGHDT, CDR2 YNNKEL (reference sequence). The CDR3 totals 15 residues. The V segment lost 5 bases and the J segment 8 bases; nucleotides outside the gene matches: 14. The chain's CDR3 is CASSADRISLGGYTF. DNA for the CDR3: TGTGCCAGCAGCGCGGACAGGATTTCTTTGGGAGGCTACACCTTC.

The rearrangement joins TRBV19 to TRBJ1-3; maybe TRBD1 (6 bases). CDR3 size: 13 residues. The V and J ends lost 1 base and 8 bases respectively, with 9 bases between them. Germline V CDR1 and CDR2: LNHDA, SQIVND (reference sequence). Written as DNA, the CDR3 is TGTGCCAGTAGTATAGCAGGGGCCGACACCATATATTTT. It encodes CASSIAGADTIYF.